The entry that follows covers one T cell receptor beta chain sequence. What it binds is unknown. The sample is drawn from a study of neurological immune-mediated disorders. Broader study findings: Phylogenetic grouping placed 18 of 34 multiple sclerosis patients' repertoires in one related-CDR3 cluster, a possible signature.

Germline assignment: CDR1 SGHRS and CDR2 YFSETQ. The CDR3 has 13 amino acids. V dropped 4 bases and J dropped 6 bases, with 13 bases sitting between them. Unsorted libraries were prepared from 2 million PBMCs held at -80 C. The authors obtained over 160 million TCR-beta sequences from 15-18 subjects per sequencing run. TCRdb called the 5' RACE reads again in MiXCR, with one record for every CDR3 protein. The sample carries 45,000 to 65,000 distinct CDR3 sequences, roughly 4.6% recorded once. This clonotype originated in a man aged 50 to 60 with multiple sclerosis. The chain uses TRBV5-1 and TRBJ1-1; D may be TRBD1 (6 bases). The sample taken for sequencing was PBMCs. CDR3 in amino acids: CASSVGKGAEAFF. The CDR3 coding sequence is TGCGCCAGCAGCGTGGGAAAGGGGGCTGAAGCTTTCTTT.